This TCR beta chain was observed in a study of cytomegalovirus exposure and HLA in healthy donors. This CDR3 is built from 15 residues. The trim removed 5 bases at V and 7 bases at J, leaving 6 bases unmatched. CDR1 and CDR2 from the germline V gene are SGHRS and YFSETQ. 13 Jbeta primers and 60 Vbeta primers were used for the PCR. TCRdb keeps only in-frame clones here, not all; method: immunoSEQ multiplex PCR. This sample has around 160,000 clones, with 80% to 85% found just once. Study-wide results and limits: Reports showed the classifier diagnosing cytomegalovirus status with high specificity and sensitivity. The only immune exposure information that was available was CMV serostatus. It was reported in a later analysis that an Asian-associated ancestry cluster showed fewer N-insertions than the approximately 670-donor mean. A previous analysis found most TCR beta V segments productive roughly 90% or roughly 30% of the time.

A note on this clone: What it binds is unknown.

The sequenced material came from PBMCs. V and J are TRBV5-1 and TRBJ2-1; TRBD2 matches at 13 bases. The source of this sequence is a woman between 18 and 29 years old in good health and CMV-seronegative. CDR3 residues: CASRTSGGSMNEQFF. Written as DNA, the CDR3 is TGCGCCAGCAGGACTAGCGGGGGGTCGATGAATGAGCAGTTCTTC.